Shown below are 12 T cell receptor beta chains from a single sample sequenced in a study of cytotoxic CD8 clonotypes in ibrutinib-treated CLL. TCRdb's table, derived via immunoSEQ multiplex PCR, lists solely in-frame clones and lacks some. The repertoire holds about 25,000 clones, with around 74% as singletons. The material sequenced was PBMCs, taken at disease progression, from a patient treated with ibrutinib. Receptor source: a human donor with chronic lymphocytic leukemia.

This chain uses TRBV6-6 with TRBJ2-2; D gene uncertain. CDR1 and CDR2 (germline): MNHNY, SVGAGI (reference sequence). This CDR3 has 12 residues. V lost 5 bases and J 6 bases, leaving 7 bases between the germline ends. The CDR3 nucleotides read TGTGCCAGCAGTCTGCCGGCCGGGGAGCTGTTTTTT. The encoded protein is CASSLPAGELFF.

CDR3 region: CAGQRGGYNEQFF. The CDR3 DNA follows: TGTGCCGGCCAGCGGGGGGGTTACAATGAGCAGTTCTTC. The chain recombines TRBV7-9 with TRBJ2-1; 10 bases are shared with TRBD2. V shed 11 bases and J 4 bases; nucleotides not matched to a gene: 5. The CDR3 runs 13 residues. Germline CDR1 and CDR2: SEHNR and FQNEAQ (reference sequence).

Ten or more counts support this clone. The chain joins TRBV7-6 to TRBJ1-6; D may be TRBD1 (5 bases). Trimming stripped 5 bases from V and 10 bases from J, with 15 bases between. The CDR3 loop spans 14 amino acids. Germline V gene lookup returns CDR1 SGHVS and CDR2 FNYEAQ. CDR3 amino acids: CASSPREGESPLHF. The CDR3 DNA sequence: TGTGCCAGCAGCCCCCGCGAAGGGGAATCACCCCTCCACTTT.

With regard to this clone: An end of the junction does not agree with germline; a read error may underlie this. The chain recombines TRBV19 with TRBJ1-5; TRBD1 is a possible D gene (5 bases). Germline V gene data show CDR1 as LNHDA and CDR2 as SQIVND (reference sequence). This CDR3 has 12 amino acids. The CDR3 loop reads CASSTGNRPQHF. CDR3 DNA sequence: TGTGCCAGTAGTACAGGGAATCGGCCCCAGCATTTT.

In the case of this clone: This same CDR3 is encoded by further DNA sequences in the sample. CDR3 in DNA: TGTGCCAGCAGTTACGGGCAGGGGGGTCAGCCCCAGCATTTT. It is translated as CASSYGQGGQPQHF. The rearrangement uses TRBV6-6 and TRBJ1-5; 7 bases map to TRBD1. J gave up 6 bases and V 2 bases, and 4 bases lay outside the gene matches. The CDR3 consists of 14 residues. Germline-derived CDR1 and CDR2 are MNHNY and SVGAGI (reference sequence).

The rearrangement links TRBV29-1 to TRBJ1-1; 7 bases align to TRBD1. The germline V gene encodes CDR1 SQVTM and CDR2 ANQGSEA. This CDR3 has 13 residues. V trimming: 4 bases; J trimming: 4 bases; junction bases outside the gene matches: 6. CDR3 region: CSVGGQPGTEAFF. DNA of the CDR3: TGCAGCGTTGGGGGACAGCCTGGCACTGAAGCTTTCTTT.

The rearrangement uses TRBV19 and TRBJ1-5; 7 nucleotides align to TRBD1. V trimming: 5 bases; J trimming: 0 bases; junction bases outside the gene matches: 10. This CDR3 has 17 amino acids. The germline CDR1 and CDR2 sequences are LNHDA and SQIVND (reference sequence). This CDR3 reads CASSPYMTGISNQPQHF. The DNA of the CDR3 is TGTGCCAGTAGTCCCTACATGACAGGGATTAGCAATCAGCCCCAGCATTTT.

The rearrangement joins TRBV5-4 to TRBJ1-1, with 7 bases lining up with TRBD1. The CDR3 is 15 residues long. V was pared by 3 bases and J by 1 base, with 6 bases of the junction left unmatched. In germline, CDR1 is SGHNT, CDR2 YYREEE (reference sequence). CDR3 DNA sequence: TGTGCCAGCAGCTCTCCAGGGGGGCCGAACACTGAAGCTTTCTTT. Protein product: CASSSPGGPNTEAFF.

The gene calls are TRBV10-2 and TRBJ1-2; possibly TRBD1 for D (5 bases). Deletions cut 5 bases from V and 6 bases from J, with 10 bases between. The CDR3 has 12 residues. Germline V gene sequence: CDR1 WSHSY, CDR2 SAAADI. In DNA form, the CDR3 reads TGCGCCAGCAGTCAGGACATCCATGGCTACACCTTC. It translates to CASSQDIHGYTF.

The chain uses TRBV5-6 and TRBJ2-5; D gene uncertain. V lost 3 bases to trimming and J lost 0 bases, with 18 bases between them. Germline V CDR1 and CDR2: SGHDT, YYEEEE. The CDR3 has 17 residues. The CDR3 loop is CASSSSGLGKYQETQYF. CDR3 sequence (DNA): TGTGCCAGCAGCTCCTCCGGGTTAGGGAAGTACCAAGAGACCCAGTACTTC.

V usage is TRBV5-1 and J usage is TRBJ2-7; D possibly corresponds to TRBD2 (6 bases). This CDR3 comprises 14 residues. V was shortened by 0 bases and J by 7 bases, with 14 bases between the two germline ends. Germline V gives CDR1 SGHRS, CDR2 YFSETQ. The CDR3: CASSLGGGAGEQYF. CDR3 coding DNA: TGCGCCAGCAGCTTGGGCGGCGGGGCCGGGGAGCAGTACTTC.

The chain has TRBV5-1 and TRBJ1-2; a possible D gene is TRBD1 (5 bases). CDR3 length: 14 residues. The V gene's germline CDR1 is SGHRS and CDR2 YFSETQ. Trimming pared 0 bases from V and 8 bases from J, leaving 14 bases between. This CDR3 reads CASSLAPGKGGYTF. For the CDR3, the DNA is TGCGCCAGCAGCTTGGCCCCAGGGAAAGGCGGCTACACCTTC.